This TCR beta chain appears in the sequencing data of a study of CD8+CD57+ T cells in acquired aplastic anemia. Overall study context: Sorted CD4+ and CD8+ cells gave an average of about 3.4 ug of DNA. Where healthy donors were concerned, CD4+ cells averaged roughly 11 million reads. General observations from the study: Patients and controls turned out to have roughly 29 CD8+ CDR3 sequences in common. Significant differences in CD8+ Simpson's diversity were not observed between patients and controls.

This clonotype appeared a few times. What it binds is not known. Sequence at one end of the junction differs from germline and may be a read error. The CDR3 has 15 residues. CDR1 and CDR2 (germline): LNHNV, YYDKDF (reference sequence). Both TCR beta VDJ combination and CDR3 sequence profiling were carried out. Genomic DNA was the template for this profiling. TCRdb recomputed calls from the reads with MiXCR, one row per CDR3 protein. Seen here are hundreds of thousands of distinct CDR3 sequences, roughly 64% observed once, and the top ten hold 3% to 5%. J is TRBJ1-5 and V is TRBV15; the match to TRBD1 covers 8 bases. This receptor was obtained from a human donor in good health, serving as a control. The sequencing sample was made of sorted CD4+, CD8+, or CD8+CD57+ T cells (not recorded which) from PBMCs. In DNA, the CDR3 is TGTGCCACCCGCAGAGAGCAGGGGGCAGGTCAGCCCCAGCATTTT. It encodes CATRREQGAGQPQHF.